This T cell receptor (beta chain) comes out of a study of blood T cell repertoires in COVID-19. As for the study in general: Sample material is recorded as cDNA or gDNA derived from T cells, B-cell-depleted T cells, or PBMCs.

Libraries were prepared by immunoSEQ multiplex PCR; TCRdb keeps only in-frame clonotypes and omits some of them. The sample lists about 410,000 clones, around 89% seen once, with roughly 1.5% in the top ten. Trimming cost V 3 bases and J 4 bases; bases outside gene matches: 8. The CDR3 extends over 15 amino acids. Germline loops: CDR1 SGHVS, CDR2 FNYEAQ. Patients in Seattle were enrolled during active infection, then followed longitudinally. Sequences were obtained from peripheral blood. This receptor was identified in a woman in her forties with COVID-19, enrolled during active disease. The chain links TRBV7-6 to TRBJ2-7; TRBD2 agrees at 8 bases. The CDR3 region is CASSFAAGGSYEQYF. CDR3 bases: TGTGCCAGCAGCTTTGCCGCGGGAGGATCATACGAGCAGTACTTC. Together with reference TRBV7-6 and TRBJ2-7, the CDR3 gives the full variable domain: GAGVSQSPRYKVTKRGQDVALRCDPISGHVSLYWYRQALGQGPEFLTYFNYEAQQDKSGLPNDRFSAERPEGSISTLTIQRTEQRDSAMYRCASSFAAGGSYEQYFGPGTRLTVT.